The clone carrying this T cell receptor (beta chain) was detected once. Under the authors' procedure: Reference gene primers were amplified, and this amplification served to estimate nucleated cell counts. TCRdb's table, derived via immunoSEQ multiplex PCR, lists solely in-frame clones and lacks some. That table gives V, J and clone size, and the DNA gave D and trimming. Of about 47,000 clones listed, roughly 88% are singletons. This entry comes from a study of blood T cell repertoires in COVID-19. Study-level information: There were acute and convalescent COVID-19 samples, and they came from the United States, Italy and Spain. The cDNA or gDNA used as material had been derived from T cells, B-cell-depleted T cells, or PBMCs.

The sample consisted of peripheral blood. The TCR originated in a middle-aged man with active COVID-19.

The CDR3 reads CASSGVIGQGANYGYTF. The CDR3 nucleotides are TGTGCCAGCAGTGGAGTAATCGGACAGGGAGCTAACTATGGCTACACCTTC. The chain recombines TRBV6-1 with TRBJ1-2; 8 positions match TRBD1. With 4 bases clipped from V and 0 bases from J, the junction kept 10 bases outside the gene matches. In germline, CDR1 is MNHNS, CDR2 SASEGT. The CDR3 loop spans 17 amino acids.